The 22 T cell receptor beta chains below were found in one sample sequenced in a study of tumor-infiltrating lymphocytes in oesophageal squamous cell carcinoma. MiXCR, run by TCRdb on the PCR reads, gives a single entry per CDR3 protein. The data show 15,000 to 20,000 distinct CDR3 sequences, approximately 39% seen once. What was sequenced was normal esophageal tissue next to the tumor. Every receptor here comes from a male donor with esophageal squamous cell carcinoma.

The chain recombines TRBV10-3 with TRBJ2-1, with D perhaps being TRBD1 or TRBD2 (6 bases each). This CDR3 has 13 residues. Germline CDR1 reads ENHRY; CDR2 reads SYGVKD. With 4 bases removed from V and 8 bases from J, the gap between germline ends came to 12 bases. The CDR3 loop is CAISAGGRDEQFF. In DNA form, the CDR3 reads TGTGCCATCAGTGCCGGGGGCCGAGATGAGCAGTTCTTC.

CDR3 in amino acids: CASSLGGASYNEQFF. CDR3 sequence (DNA): TGTGCCAGCAGCTTGGGGGGCGCCTCCTACAATGAGCAGTTCTTC. The chain recombines TRBV5-6 with TRBJ2-1; tentatively, D is TRBD1 (5 bases). Per the germline V gene, CDR1 is SGHDT and CDR2 is YYEEEE. The CDR3 length is 15 residues. The V end lost 0 bases, the J end lost 0 bases, and 7 bases lay between the germline ends.

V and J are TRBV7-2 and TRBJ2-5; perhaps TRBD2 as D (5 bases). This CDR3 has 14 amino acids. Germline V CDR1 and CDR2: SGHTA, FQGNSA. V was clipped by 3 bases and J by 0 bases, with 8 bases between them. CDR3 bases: TGTGCCAGCAGCTTCCGGGAAAACCAAGAGACCCAGTACTTC. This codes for CASSFRENQETQYF.

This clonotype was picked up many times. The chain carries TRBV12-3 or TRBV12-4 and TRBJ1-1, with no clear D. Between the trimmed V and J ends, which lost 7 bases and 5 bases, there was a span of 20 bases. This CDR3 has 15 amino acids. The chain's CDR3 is CASTLRIGKMTEAFF. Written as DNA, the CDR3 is TGTGCCAGCACTCTACGAATCGGGAAAATGACTGAAGCTTTCTTT.

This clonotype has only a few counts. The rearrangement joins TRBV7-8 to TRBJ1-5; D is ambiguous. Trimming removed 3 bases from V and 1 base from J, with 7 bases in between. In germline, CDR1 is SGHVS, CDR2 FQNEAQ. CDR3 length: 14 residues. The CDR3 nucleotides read TGTGCCAGCAGCTTGCAACAGAGCAATCAGCCCCAGCATTTT. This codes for CASSLQQSNQPQHF.

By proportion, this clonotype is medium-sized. CDR3 DNA: TGTGCCGCTAGGGCAGGGGCTCGGACTAGCGGGAGGGCCGTGAGAGAGACCCAGTACTTC. Residues: CAARAGARTSGRAVRETQYF. The gene calls are TRBV7-3 and TRBJ2-5; 15 bases are a match to TRBD2. After removal of 11 bases from V and 4 bases from J, the junction contained 23 bases not matched to a gene. Germline V gene lookup returns CDR1 SGHTA and CDR2 FQGTGA. This CDR3 spans 20 amino acids.

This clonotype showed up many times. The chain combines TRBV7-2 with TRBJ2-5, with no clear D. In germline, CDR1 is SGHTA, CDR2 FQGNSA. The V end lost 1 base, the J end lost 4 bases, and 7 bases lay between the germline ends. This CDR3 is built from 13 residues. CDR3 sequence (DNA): TGTGCCAGCAGCTTAGGGGTCGGAGAGACCCAGTACTTC. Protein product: CASSLGVGETQYF.

This CDR3 reads CSASSGGRRTQYF. As DNA, the CDR3 is TGCAGTGCTAGTTCAGGGGGGAGGCGGACCCAGTACTTC. The chain carries TRBV20-1 and TRBJ2-5, with D possibly matching TRBD1 (7 bases). V was clipped by 3 bases and J by 7 bases, with 15 bases between them. This CDR3 has 13 amino acids. CDR1 and CDR2 (germline): DFQATT, SNEGSKA (reference sequence).

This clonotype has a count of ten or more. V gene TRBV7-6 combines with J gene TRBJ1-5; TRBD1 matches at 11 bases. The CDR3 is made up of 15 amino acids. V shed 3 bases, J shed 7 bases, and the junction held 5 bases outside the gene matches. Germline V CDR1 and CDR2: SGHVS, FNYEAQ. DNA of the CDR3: TGTGCCAGCAGCTTCGGACAGGGGGCTGGGCAGCCCCAGCATTTT. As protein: CASSFGQGAGQPQHF.

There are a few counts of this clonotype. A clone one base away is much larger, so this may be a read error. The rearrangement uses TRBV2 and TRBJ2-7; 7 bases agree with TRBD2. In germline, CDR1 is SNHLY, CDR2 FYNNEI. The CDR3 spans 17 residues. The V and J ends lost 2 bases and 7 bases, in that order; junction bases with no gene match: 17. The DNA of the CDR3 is TGTGCCAGCAGTGAACTCGGGAGGCCGAGCTCCTACAATGAGCAGTACTTC. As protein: CASSELGRPSSYNEQYF.

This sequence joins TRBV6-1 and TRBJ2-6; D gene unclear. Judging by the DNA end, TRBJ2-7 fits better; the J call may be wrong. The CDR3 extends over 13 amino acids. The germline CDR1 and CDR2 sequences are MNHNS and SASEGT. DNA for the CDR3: TGTGCCAGCAGGGACGACTCTGGGTGGGAGCAGTACTTC. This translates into CASRDDSGWEQYF.

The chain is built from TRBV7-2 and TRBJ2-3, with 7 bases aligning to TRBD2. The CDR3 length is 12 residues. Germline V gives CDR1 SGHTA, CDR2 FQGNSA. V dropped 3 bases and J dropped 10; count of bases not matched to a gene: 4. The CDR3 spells CASSLSGTPQYF. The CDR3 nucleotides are TGTGCCAGCAGCTTGAGCGGGACCCCGCAGTATTTT.

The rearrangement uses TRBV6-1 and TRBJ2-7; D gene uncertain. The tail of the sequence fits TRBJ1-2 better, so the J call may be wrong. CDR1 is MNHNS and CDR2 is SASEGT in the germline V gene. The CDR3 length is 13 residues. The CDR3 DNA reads TGTGCCAGCAGTGGTTCGGTCGCTTCAGGCTACACCTTC. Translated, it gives CASSGSVASGYTF.

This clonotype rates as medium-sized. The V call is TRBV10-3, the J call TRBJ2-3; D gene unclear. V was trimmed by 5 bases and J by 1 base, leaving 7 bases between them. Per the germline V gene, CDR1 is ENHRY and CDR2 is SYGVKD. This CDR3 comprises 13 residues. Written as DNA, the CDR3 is TGTGCCATCAGTCCAACTCGCACAGATACGCAGTATTTT. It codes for CAISPTRTDTQYF.

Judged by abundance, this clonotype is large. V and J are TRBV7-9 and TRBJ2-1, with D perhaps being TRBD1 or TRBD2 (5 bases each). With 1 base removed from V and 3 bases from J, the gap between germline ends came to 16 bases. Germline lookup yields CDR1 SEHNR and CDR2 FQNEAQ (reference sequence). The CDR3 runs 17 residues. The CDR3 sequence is CASSLGVWGSDYNEQFF. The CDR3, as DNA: TGTGCCAGCAGCTTAGGAGTGTGGGGGAGTGACTACAATGAGCAGTTCTTC.

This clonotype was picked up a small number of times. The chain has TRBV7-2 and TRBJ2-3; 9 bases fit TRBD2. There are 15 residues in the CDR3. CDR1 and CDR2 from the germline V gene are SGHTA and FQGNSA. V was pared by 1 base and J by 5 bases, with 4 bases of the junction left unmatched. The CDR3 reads CASSLVAGGGDTQYF. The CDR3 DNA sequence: TGTGCCAGCAGCTTAGTTGCGGGAGGGGGAGATACGCAGTATTTT.

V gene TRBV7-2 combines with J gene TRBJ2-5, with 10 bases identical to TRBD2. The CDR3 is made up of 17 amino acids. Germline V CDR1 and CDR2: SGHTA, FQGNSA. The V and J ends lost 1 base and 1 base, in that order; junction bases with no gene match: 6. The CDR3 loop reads CASSLVSGRAFQETQYF. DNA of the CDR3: TGTGCCAGCAGCTTAGTAAGCGGGAGGGCCTTCCAAGAGACCCAGTACTTC. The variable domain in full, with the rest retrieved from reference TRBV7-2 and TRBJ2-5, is GAGVSQSPSNKVTEKGKDVELRCDPISGHTALYWYRQSLGQGLEFLIYFQGNSAPDKSGLPSDRFSAERTGGSVSTLTIQRTQQEDSAVYLCASSLVSGRAFQETQYFGPGTRLLVL.

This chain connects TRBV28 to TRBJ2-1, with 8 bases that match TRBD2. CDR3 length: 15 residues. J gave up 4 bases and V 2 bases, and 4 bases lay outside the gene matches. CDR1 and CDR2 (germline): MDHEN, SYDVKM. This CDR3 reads CASSLPAGDYNEQFF. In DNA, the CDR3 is TGTGCCAGCAGTTTACCAGCGGGGGATTACAATGAGCAGTTCTTC. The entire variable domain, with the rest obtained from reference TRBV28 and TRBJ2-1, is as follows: DVKVTQSSRYLVKRTGEKVFLECVQDMDHENMFWYRQDPGLGLRLIYFSYDVKMKEKGDIPEGYSVSREKKERFSLILESASTNQTSMYLCASSLPAGDYNEQFFGPGTRLTVL.

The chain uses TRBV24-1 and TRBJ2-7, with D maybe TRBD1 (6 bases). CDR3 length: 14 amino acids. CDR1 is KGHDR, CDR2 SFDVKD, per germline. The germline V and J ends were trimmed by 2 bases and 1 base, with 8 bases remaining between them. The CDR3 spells CATSDSDRSYEQYF. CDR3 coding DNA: TGTGCCACCAGTGATTCAGACAGGTCCTACGAGCAGTACTTC.

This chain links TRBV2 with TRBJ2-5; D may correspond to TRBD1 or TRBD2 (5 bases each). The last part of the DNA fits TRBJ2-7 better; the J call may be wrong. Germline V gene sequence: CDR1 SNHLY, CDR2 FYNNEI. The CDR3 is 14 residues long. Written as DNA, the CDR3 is TGTGCCAGCAGTGTTGGGGGTAGCTCCTACGAGCAGTACTTC. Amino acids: CASSVGGSSYEQYF.

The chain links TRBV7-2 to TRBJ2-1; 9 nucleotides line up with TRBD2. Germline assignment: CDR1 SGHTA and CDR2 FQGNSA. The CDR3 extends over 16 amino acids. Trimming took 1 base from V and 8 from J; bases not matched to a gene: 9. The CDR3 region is CASSLVSRGRGHEQFF. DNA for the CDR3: TGTGCCAGCAGCTTAGTTAGTCGCGGGAGGGGACATGAGCAGTTCTTC.

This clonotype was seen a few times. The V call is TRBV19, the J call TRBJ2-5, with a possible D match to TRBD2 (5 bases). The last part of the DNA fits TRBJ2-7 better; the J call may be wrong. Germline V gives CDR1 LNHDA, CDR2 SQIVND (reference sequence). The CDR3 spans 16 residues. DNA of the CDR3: TGTGCCAGTAGTATAGATTATCCACAGCGGCCCTACGAGCAGTACTTC. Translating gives CASSIDYPQRPYEQYF.